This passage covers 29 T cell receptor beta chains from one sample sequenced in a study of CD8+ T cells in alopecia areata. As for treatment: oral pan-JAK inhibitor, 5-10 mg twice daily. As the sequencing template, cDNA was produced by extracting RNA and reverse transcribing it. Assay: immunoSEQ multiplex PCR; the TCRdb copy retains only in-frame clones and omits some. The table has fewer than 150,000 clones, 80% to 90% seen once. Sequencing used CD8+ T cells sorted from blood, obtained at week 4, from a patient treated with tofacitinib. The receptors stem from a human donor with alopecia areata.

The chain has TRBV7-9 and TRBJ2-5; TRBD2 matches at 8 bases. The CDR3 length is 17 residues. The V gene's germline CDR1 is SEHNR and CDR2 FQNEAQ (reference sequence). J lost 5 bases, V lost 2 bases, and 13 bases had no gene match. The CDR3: CASSLPRVSGAFETQYF. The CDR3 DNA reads TGTGCCAGCAGCTTACCACGGGTTAGCGGGGCGTTTGAGACCCAGTACTTC.

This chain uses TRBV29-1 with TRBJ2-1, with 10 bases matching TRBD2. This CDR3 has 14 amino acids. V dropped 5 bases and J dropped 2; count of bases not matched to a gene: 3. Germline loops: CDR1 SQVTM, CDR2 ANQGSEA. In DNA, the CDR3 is TGCAGCGTTCAACTAGCGGGGCCCTACAATGAGCAGTTCTTC. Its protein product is CSVQLAGPYNEQFF.

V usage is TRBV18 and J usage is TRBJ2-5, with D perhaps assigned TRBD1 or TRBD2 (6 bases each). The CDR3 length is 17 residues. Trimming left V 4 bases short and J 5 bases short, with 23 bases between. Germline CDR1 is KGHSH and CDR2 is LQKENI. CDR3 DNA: TGTGCCAGCTCACATAACCCCGCATTGTCGGGGGCGGAGACCCAGTACTTC. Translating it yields CASSHNPALSGAETQYF.

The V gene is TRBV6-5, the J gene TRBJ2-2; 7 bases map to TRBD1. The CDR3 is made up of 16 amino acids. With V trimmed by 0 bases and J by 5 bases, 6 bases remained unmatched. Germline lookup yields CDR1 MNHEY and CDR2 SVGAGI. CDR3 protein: CASSYSEPTGTGELFF. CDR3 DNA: TGTGCCAGCAGTTACTCGGAACCGACAGGGACCGGGGAGCTGTTTTTT.

The CDR3 loop reads CASSQESTDTQYF. For the CDR3, the DNA is TGTGCCAGCAGCCAAGAGTCGACAGATACGCAGTATTTT. The chain has TRBV4-2 and TRBJ2-3; D is unresolved. CDR1 LGHNA and CDR2 YNFKEQ come from the germline V gene. The CDR3 runs 13 residues. Trimming pared 0 bases from V and 3 bases from J, leaving 4 bases between.

The CDR3 DNA sequence: TGTGCCAGCAGCCCGAGACTAGGCGGTATGGCCCAGTACTTC. Translation gives CASSPRLGGMAQYF. This rearrangement joins TRBV7-9 to TRBJ2-5; D may be TRBD2 (6 bases). The CDR3 totals 14 residues. CDR1 SEHNR and CDR2 FQNEAQ come from the germline V gene (reference sequence). V gave up 5 bases and J gave up 9 bases, with 19 bases separating them.

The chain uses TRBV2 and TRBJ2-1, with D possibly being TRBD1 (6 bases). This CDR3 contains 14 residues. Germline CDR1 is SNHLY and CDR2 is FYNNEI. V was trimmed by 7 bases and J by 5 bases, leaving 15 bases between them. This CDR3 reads CASIQGQGHNEQFF. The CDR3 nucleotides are TGTGCCAGCATACAGGGTCAGGGACACAATGAGCAGTTCTTC.

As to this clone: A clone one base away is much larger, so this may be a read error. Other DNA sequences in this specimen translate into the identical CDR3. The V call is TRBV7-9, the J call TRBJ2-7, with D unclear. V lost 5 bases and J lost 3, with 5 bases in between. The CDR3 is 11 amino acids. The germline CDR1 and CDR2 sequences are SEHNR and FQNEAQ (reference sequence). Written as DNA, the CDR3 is TGTGCCAGCAGCCCGGGCTACGAGCAGTACTTC. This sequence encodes CASSPGYEQYF.

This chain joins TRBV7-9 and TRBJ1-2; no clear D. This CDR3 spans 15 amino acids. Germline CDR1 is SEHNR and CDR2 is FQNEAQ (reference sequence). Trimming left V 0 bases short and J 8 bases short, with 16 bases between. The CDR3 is CASSLASRGDGGYTF. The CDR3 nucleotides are TGTGCCAGCAGCTTAGCGTCTCGGGGTGACGGGGGCTACACCTTC.

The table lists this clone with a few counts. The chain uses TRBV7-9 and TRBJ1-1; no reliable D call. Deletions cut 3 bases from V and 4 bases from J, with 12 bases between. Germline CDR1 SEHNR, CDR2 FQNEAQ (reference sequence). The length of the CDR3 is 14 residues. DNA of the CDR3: TGTGCCAGCAGCTTCGATACTTTCGGCACTGAAGCTTTCTTT. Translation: CASSFDTFGTEAFF.

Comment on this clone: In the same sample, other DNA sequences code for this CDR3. The CDR3: CSVVGGNTEAFF. The CDR3 region has the DNA TGCAGCGTTGTAGGAGGAAACACTGAAGCTTTCTTT. The chain links TRBV29-1 to TRBJ1-1, with D hard to call. Trimming cost V 4 bases and J 2 bases, with 8 bases left between them. Per the germline V gene, CDR1 is SQVTM and CDR2 is ANQGSEA. This CDR3 region has 12 residues.

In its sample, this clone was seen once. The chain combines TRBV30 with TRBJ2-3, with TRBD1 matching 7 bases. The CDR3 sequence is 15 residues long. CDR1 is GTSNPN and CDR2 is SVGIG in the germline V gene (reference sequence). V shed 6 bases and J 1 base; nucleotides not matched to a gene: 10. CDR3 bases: TGTGCCTGCCGTCTGGACAGGTCGGGCACAGATACGCAGTATTTT. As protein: CACRLDRSGTDTQYF.

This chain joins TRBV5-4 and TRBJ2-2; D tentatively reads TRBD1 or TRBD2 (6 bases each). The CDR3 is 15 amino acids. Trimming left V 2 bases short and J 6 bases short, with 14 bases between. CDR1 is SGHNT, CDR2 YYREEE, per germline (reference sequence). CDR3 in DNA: TGTGCCAGCAGCTTTTTTGGGGGGCGCCCCGGGGAGCTGTTTTTT. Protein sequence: CASSFFGGRPGELFF.

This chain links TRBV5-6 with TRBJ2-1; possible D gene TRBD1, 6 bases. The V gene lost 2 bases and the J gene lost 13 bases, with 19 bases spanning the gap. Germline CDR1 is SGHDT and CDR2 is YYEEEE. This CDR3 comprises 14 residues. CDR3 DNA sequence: TGTGCCAGCAGCTTAGGGACACTTCCCTTGGGTCAGTTCTTC. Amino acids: CASSLGTLPLGQFF.

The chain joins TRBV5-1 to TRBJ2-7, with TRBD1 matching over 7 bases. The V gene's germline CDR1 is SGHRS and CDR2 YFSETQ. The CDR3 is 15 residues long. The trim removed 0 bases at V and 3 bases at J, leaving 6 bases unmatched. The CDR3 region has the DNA TGCGCCAGCAGCTTGGAACAGGGGCTGGTCTACGAGCAGTACTTC. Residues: CASSLEQGLVYEQYF.

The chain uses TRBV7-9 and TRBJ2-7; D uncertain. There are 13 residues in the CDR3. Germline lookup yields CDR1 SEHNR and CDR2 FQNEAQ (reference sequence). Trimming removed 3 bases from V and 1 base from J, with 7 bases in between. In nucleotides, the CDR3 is TGTGCCAGCAGCTTTGGTCAATCCTACGAGCAGTACTTC. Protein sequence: CASSFGQSYEQYF.

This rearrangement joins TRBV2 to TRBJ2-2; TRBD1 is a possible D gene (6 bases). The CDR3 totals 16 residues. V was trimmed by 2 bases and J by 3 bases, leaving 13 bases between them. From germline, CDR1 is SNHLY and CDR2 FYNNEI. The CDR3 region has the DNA TGTGCCAGCAGTGAAATTGTACAGGGAGACACCGGGGAGCTGTTTTTT. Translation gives CASSEIVQGDTGELFF.

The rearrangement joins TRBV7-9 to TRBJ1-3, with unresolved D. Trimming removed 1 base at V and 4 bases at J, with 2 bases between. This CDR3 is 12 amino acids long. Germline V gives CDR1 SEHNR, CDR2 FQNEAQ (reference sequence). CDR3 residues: CASSLEGNTIYF. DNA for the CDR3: TGTGCCAGCAGCTTAGAAGGAAACACCATATATTTT.

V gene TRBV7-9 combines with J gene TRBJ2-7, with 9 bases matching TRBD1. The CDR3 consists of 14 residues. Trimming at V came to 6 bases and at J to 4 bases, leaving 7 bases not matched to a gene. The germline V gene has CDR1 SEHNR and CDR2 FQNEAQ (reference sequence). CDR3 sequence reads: CASSFRDRVYEQYF. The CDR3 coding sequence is TGTGCCAGCAGTTTTCGGGACAGGGTATACGAGCAGTACTTC.

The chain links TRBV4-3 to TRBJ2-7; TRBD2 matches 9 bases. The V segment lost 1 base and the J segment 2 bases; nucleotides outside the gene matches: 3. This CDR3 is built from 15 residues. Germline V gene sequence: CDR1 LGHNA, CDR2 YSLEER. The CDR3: CASSQGIAGAYEQYF. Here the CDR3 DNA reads TGCGCCAGCAGCCAAGGGATAGCGGGGGCCTACGAGCAGTACTTC.

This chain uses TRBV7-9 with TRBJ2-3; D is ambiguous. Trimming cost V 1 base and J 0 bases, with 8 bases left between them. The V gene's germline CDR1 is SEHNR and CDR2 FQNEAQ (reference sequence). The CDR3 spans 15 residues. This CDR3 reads CASSLVPLSTDTQYF. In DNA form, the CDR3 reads TGTGCCAGCAGCTTAGTGCCCCTAAGCACAGATACGCAGTATTTT.

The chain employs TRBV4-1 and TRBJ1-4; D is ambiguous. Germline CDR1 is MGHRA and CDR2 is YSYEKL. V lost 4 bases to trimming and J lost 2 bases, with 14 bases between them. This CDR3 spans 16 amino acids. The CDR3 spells CASSPVEGGTNEKLFF. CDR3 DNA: TGCGCCAGCAGCCCGGTGGAGGGAGGGACTAATGAAAAACTGTTTTTT.

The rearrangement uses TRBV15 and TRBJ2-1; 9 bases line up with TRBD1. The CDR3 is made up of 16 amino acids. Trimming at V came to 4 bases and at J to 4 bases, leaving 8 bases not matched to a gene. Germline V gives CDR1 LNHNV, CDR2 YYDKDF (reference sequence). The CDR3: CATSNLRDRDYNEQFF. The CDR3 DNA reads TGTGCCACCAGCAACCTCCGGGACAGGGATTACAATGAGCAGTTCTTC.

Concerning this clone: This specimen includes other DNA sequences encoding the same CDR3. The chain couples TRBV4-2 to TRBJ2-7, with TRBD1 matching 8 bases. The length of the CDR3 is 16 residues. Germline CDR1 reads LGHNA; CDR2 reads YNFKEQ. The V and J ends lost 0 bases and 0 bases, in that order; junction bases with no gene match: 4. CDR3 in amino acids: CASSQEGTGYSYEQYF. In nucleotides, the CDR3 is TGTGCCAGCAGCCAAGAGGGGACAGGCTACTCCTACGAGCAGTACTTC.

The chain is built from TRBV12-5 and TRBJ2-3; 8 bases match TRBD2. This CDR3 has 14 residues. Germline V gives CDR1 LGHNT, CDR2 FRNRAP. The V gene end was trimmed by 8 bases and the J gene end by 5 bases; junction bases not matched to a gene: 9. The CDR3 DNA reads TGTGCTAGTTTGGCGGGGGGTGTGGAAGATACGCAGTATTTT. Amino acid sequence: CASLAGGVEDTQYF. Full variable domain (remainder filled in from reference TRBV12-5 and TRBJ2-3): DARVTQTPRHKVTEMGQEVTMRCQPILGHNTVFWYRQTMMQGLELLAYFRNRAPLDDSGMPKDRFSAEMPDATLATLKIQPSEPRDSAVYFCASLAGGVEDTQYFGPGTRLTVL.

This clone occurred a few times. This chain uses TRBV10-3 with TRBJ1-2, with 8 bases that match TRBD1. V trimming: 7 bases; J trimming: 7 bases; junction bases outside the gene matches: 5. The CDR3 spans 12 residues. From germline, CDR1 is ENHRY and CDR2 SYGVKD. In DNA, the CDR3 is TGTGCCATCACCCCGGACAGGGCTGGCTACACCTTC. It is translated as CAITPDRAGYTF.

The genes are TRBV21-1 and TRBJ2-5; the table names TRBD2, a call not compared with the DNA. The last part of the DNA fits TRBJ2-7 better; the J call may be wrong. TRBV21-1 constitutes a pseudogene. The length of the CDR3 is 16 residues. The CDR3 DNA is TGTGCCAGCAGCCCCCCGACTAGCGGGCTTACCTACGAGCAGTACTTC. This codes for CASSPPTSGLTYEQYF.

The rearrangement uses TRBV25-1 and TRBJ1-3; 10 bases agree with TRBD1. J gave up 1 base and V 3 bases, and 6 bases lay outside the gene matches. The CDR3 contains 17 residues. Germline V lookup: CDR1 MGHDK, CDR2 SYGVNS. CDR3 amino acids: CASSEGTGAQSGNTIYF. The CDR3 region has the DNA TGTGCCAGCAGTGAGGGGACAGGGGCGCAATCTGGAAACACCATATATTTT.

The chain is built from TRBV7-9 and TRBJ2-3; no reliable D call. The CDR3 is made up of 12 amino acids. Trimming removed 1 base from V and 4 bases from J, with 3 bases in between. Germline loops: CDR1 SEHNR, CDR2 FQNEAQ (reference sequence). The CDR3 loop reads CASSLGADTQYF. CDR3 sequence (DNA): TGTGCCAGCAGCTTAGGGGCAGATACGCAGTATTTT. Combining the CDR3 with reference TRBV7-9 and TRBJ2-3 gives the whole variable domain DTGVSQNPRHKITKRGQNVTFRCDPISEHNRLYWYRQTLGQGPEFLTYFQNEAQLEKSRLLSDRFSAERPKGSFSTLEIQRTEQGDSAMYLCASSLGADTQYFGPGTRLTVL.